Listed here are 21 T cell receptor beta chains from one sample, sequenced in a study of cytomegalovirus exposure and HLA in healthy donors. Primers: 60 Vbeta forward and 13 Jbeta reverse. Using immunoSEQ multiplex PCR, the repertoire was profiled, and TCRdb retains in-frame clones only, with some absent. The sample has roughly 130,000 clones, around 67% seen once. What was sequenced was PBMCs. All receptors derive from a middle-aged woman in good health and CMV-seropositive.

The genes are TRBV9 and TRBJ2-2, with TRBD2 matching 9 bases. The junction had 11 bases not matched to a gene; V was cut back by 4 bases and J by 4 bases. The germline V gene encodes CDR1 SGDLS and CDR2 YYNGEE. CDR3 length equals 17 residues. CDR3: CASSPRRSGSSTGELFF. Written as DNA, the CDR3 is TGTGCCAGCAGCCCAAGACGTAGCGGGAGTAGCACCGGGGAGCTGTTTTTT.

This clone has only a few counts. This sequence joins TRBV5-8 and TRBJ1-2; no clear D gene. CDR1 is SGHTS, CDR2 YDEGEE, per germline. V was shortened by 3 bases and J by 3 bases, with 12 bases between the two germline ends. The CDR3 has 14 amino acids. CDR3 nucleotide sequence: TGTGCCAGCAGCTCCTCCAGGAACGACTATGGCTACACCTTC. It is translated as CASSSSRNDYGYTF.

This clone was picked up a small number of times. This chain joins TRBV2 and TRBJ2-7; TRBD2 aligns across 9 bases. V lost 7 bases and J lost 3; bases outside the gene matches: 13. The CDR3 is made up of 16 amino acids. CDR1 is SNHLY and CDR2 is FYNNEI in the germline V gene. The CDR3 loop reads CASTRIGGGAFYEQYF. CDR3 nucleotides: TGTGCCAGCACTCGGATCGGCGGGGGGGCGTTCTACGAGCAGTACTTC.

This clone was seen a few times. The chain carries TRBV5-5 and TRBJ2-3; 14 bases align to TRBD2. This CDR3 region has 16 residues. V shed 4 bases, J shed 4 bases, and the junction held 5 bases outside the gene matches. Germline V gives CDR1 SGHKS, CDR2 YYEKEE (reference sequence). CDR3 loop: CASSPGLAGGPDTQYF. CDR3 bases: TGTGCCAGCAGCCCAGGACTAGCGGGAGGACCAGATACGCAGTATTTT.

The rearrangement uses TRBV6-5 and TRBJ2-7; 12 nucleotides agree with TRBD2. From germline, CDR1 is MNHEY and CDR2 SVGAGI. V lost 2 bases and J lost 9; bases outside the gene matches: 11. This CDR3 is 16 amino acids long. In nucleotides, the CDR3 is TGTGCCAGCAGTTACGCTGCTAGCGGGAGGGTCCTGGGGCAGTACTTC. Its protein product is CASSYAASGRVLGQYF.

The chain couples TRBV14 to TRBJ1-2, with 7 positions matching TRBD1. Germline loops: CDR1 SGHDN, CDR2 FVKESK. The length of the CDR3 is 14 residues. Losses at the gene ends were 4 bases for V and 4 bases for J; bases not matched to a gene: 6. Here the CDR3 reads CASSRQGGVYGYTF. CDR3 DNA: TGTGCCAGCAGCCGACAGGGTGGGGTCTATGGCTACACCTTC.

The chain couples TRBV28 to TRBJ2-5; D perhaps matches TRBD1 (6 bases). The germline V and J ends were trimmed by 5 bases and 5 bases, with 12 bases remaining between them. CDR1 MDHEN and CDR2 SYDVKM come from the germline V gene. The CDR3 has 13 amino acids. DNA of the CDR3: TGTGCCAGCAGTCTGCAGGGGACGGAGACCCAGTACTTC. Its translation: CASSLQGTETQYF.

This clone was observed a single time. This chain links TRBV13 with TRBJ2-7; 7 positions match TRBD1. This CDR3 contains 16 residues. CDR1 is PRHDT, CDR2 FYEKMQ, per germline (reference sequence). V was pared by 0 bases and J by 0 bases, with 5 bases of the junction left unmatched. CDR3 DNA: TGTGCCAGCAGCTTAGGGGGGACAGCTTTCTCCTACGAGCAGTACTTC. Protein sequence: CASSLGGTAFSYEQYF.

V and J are TRBV7-2 and TRBJ2-3, with D possibly TRBD1 on 5 matching bases. This CDR3 has 15 residues. CDR1 and CDR2 from the germline V gene are SGHTA and FQGNSA. Between the trimmed V and J ends, which lost 5 bases and 2 bases, there was a span of 14 bases. This CDR3 reads CASSQIGDYTDTQYF. The CDR3, as DNA: TGTGCCAGCAGCCAGATAGGGGATTACACAGATACGCAGTATTTT.

This chain uses TRBV5-1 with TRBJ2-2, with D possibly TRBD1 on 6 matching bases. This CDR3 has 15 residues. Germline assignment: CDR1 SGHRS and CDR2 YFSETQ. V lost 6 bases to trimming and J lost 2 bases, with 14 bases between them. The CDR3 loop reads CASTSQGQNTGELFF. CDR3 coding DNA: TGCGCCAGCACGAGCCAGGGACAAAACACCGGGGAGCTGTTTTTT.

The rearrangement uses TRBV7-3 and TRBJ1-1; 7 bases are a match to TRBD1. The germline gives CDR1 SGHTA, CDR2 FQGTGA. This CDR3 contains 14 residues. V lost 4 bases and J lost 3; bases outside the gene matches: 5. The CDR3 sequence is CASSSSGGHTEAFF. CDR3 nucleotides: TGTGCCAGCAGCTCGTCAGGGGGACACACTGAAGCTTTCTTT.

The CDR3 region is CASSAGTSVETQYF. In nucleotides, the CDR3 is TGTGCCAGCAGCGCTGGGACTAGCGTCGAGACCCAGTACTTC. The chain employs TRBV9 and TRBJ2-5, with TRBD2 matching over 10 bases. Germline CDR1 reads SGDLS; CDR2 reads YYNGEE. The V segment lost 3 bases and the J segment 5 bases; nucleotides outside the gene matches: 4. The CDR3 has 14 residues.

The rearrangement joins TRBV27 to TRBJ1-5; D remains ambiguous. Per the germline V gene, CDR1 is MNHEY and CDR2 is SMNVEV (reference sequence). V lost 9 bases and J 0 bases, leaving 15 bases between the germline ends. CDR3 length equals 15 residues. The CDR3: CASRIRSHSNQPQHF. For the CDR3, the DNA is TGTGCCAGTCGGATAAGGAGTCATAGCAATCAGCCCCAGCATTTT.

The CDR3 region is CASSQGGGGASTEAFF. The CDR3 DNA reads TGTGCCAGCAGCCAAGGGGGCGGTGGGGCATCCACTGAAGCTTTCTTT. The chain joins TRBV7-2 to TRBJ1-1, with 7 bases identical to TRBD1. The germline gives CDR1 SGHTA, CDR2 FQGNSA. The V and J ends lost 5 bases and 4 bases, in that order; junction bases with no gene match: 13. CDR3 size: 16 residues.

The V gene is TRBV11-2, the J gene TRBJ1-2, with TRBD1 as a possible D gene (6 bases). The V end lost 2 bases, the J end lost 6 bases, and 22 bases lay between the germline ends. The germline V gene has CDR1 SGHAT and CDR2 FQNNGV. This CDR3 is built from 17 residues. CDR3 in DNA: TGTGCCAGCAGCTTAATATCAGGTGGCAGGGGTGACGATGGCTACACCTTC. Translated, it gives CASSLISGGRGDDGYTF.

V and J are TRBV10-3 and TRBJ1-5, with 7 bases fitting TRBD1. The CDR3 sequence is 15 residues long. V trimming: 4 bases; J trimming: 4 bases; junction bases outside the gene matches: 7. Germline CDR1 reads ENHRY; CDR2 reads SYGVKD. CDR3 nucleotide sequence: TGTGCCATCAGTGCGGGGGACAGCCCAAATCAGCCCCAGCATTTT. Protein: CAISAGDSPNQPQHF.

The chain carries TRBV7-2 and TRBJ2-3; 7 bases are shared with TRBD2. Germline V gives CDR1 SGHTA, CDR2 FQGNSA. The length of the CDR3 is 16 residues. Trimming cost V 5 bases and J 2 bases; bases outside gene matches: 10. DNA for the CDR3: TGTGCCAGCAGCGCGGAGAGAGCGGGGTACACAGATACGCAGTATTTT. Its translation is CASSAERAGYTDTQYF.

The gene calls are TRBV12-5 and TRBJ2-5; tentatively, D is TRBD2 (6 bases). V lost 0 bases and J 3 bases, leaving 11 bases between the germline ends. Germline assignment: CDR1 LGHNT and CDR2 FRNRAP. This CDR3 is 15 amino acids long. The CDR3 region is CASGLVRGTEETQYF. The DNA for the CDR3 is TGTGCTAGTGGTTTGGTACGGGGGACGGAAGAGACCCAGTACTTC.

The chain couples TRBV28 to TRBJ1-1; D gene uncertain. CDR1 MDHEN and CDR2 SYDVKM come from the germline V gene. Trimming removed 4 bases from V and 1 base from J, with 10 bases in between. The CDR3 sequence is 14 residues long. The CDR3 loop reads CASSSRLPNTEAFF. CDR3 DNA sequence: TGTGCCAGCAGTTCCCGTCTCCCGAACACTGAAGCTTTCTTT.

The chain joins TRBV6-1 to TRBJ1-5, with 8 bases identical to TRBD1. The CDR3 consists of 17 residues. V shed 3 bases and J 4 bases; nucleotides not matched to a gene: 11. In germline, CDR1 is MNHNS, CDR2 SASEGT. CDR3 bases: TGTGCCAGCAGTGACCGGACAGGGTCGGGGCTTAATCAGCCCCAGCATTTT. Amino acids: CASSDRTGSGLNQPQHF.

The J gene is TRBJ2-7, the V gene TRBV4-2, with D possibly TRBD2 on 6 matching bases. Germline lookup yields CDR1 LGHNA and CDR2 YNFKEQ. CDR3 size: 17 residues. The V gene lost 0 bases and the J gene lost 2 bases, with 17 bases spanning the gap. Written as DNA, the CDR3 is TGTGCCAGCAGCCAAGAAATTAGCGGAGTTGGCGCCTACGAGCAGTACTTC. Its translation is CASSQEISGVGAYEQYF.